The 8 T cell receptor beta chains below were found in one sample sequenced in a study of blood T cell repertoires in COVID-19. Some clones are missing from TCRdb's copy, which holds only in-frame ones; the method was immunoSEQ multiplex PCR. The top ten hold 2.9% of the sample, which has roughly 220,000 clones, roughly 81% seen once. What was sequenced was peripheral blood. The receptors here all came from a man aged 45-65 years who had recovered from COVID-19.

DNA of the CDR3: TGTGCCAGTAGTCCCAGACTAGATGGGCAGCCCCAGCATTTT. This codes for CASSPRLDGQPQHF. The chain couples TRBV19 to TRBJ1-5; D is unresolved. V gave up 5 bases and J gave up 7 bases, with 15 bases separating them. Germline V lookup: CDR1 LNHDA, CDR2 SQIVND (reference sequence). The CDR3 totals 14 residues.

This sequence joins TRBV5-4 and TRBJ2-3; D may be TRBD2 (6 bases). This CDR3 has 15 amino acids. Looked up from germline, CDR1 is SGHNT and CDR2 is YYREEE (reference sequence). The V and J ends lost 5 bases and 0 bases respectively, with 13 bases between them. The CDR3 loop is CASRRAGTSTDTQYF. The CDR3 bases are TGTGCCAGCAGACGGGCCGGGACTAGCACAGATACGCAGTATTTT.

CDR3 nucleotide sequence: TGTGCCACCAGCAGAGTAGTATCCATGAACACTGAAGCTTTCTTT. Translation: CATSRVVSMNTEAFF. This rearrangement joins TRBV15 to TRBJ1-1, with no clear D. V was trimmed by 1 base and J by 0 bases, leaving 9 bases between them. This CDR3 spans 15 amino acids. The germline CDR1 and CDR2 sequences are LNHNV and YYDKDF (reference sequence). The variable domain in full, completed from reference TRBV15 and TRBJ1-1, reads DAMVIQNPRYQVTQFGKPVTLSCSQTLNHNVMYWYQQKSSQAPKLLFHYYDKDFNNEADTPDNFQSRRPNTSFCFLDIRSPGLGDTAMYLCATSRVVSMNTEAFFGQGTRLTVV.

The V call is TRBV10-1, the J call TRBJ2-5; D is possibly TRBD2 (6 bases). The V gene's germline CDR1 is WNHNN and CDR2 SYGVQD (reference sequence). This CDR3 comprises 14 residues. Trimming stripped 3 bases from V and 9 bases from J, with 17 bases between. CDR3 nucleotide sequence: TGCGCCAGCAGTGAAACCCGAAACAGGAGGGCCCAGTACTTC. Residues: CASSETRNRRAQYF.

This clone was picked up a small number of times. This rearrangement joins TRBV7-8 to TRBJ1-5; TRBD1 agrees at 7 bases. The junction had 2 bases not matched to a gene; V was cut back by 5 bases and J by 4 bases. This CDR3 has 13 amino acids. Germline V gene sequence: CDR1 SGHVS, CDR2 FQNEAQ. The CDR3 sequence: CASSIQGNQPQHF. As DNA, the CDR3 is TGTGCCAGCAGCATACAGGGGAATCAGCCCCAGCATTTT.

The chain combines TRBV18 with TRBJ2-5, with D unresolved. Germline V gene data show CDR1 as KGHSH and CDR2 as LQKENI. Between the trimmed V and J ends, which lost 4 bases and 3 bases, there was a span of 12 bases. The CDR3 runs 14 residues. CDR3 amino acids: CASSLDMFEETQYF. Written as DNA, the CDR3 is TGTGCCAGCTCACTTGACATGTTTGAAGAGACCCAGTACTTC.

The genes are TRBV5-5 and TRBJ2-1, with D hard to call. The V end was cut by 4 bases, the J end by 5 bases, with 10 bases between. The length of the CDR3 is 13 residues. In germline, CDR1 is SGHKS, CDR2 YYEKEE (reference sequence). The CDR3: CASSDIANNEQFF. The CDR3 bases are TGTGCCAGCAGCGACATTGCAAACAATGAGCAGTTCTTC.

This chain uses TRBV19 with TRBJ2-7, with 7 nucleotides matching TRBD2. This CDR3 spans 15 amino acids. The trim removed 3 bases at V and 0 bases at J, leaving 5 bases unmatched. Germline V CDR1 and CDR2: LNHDA, SQIVND (reference sequence). The CDR3 sequence is CASSMGGGSSYEQYF. The CDR3 coding sequence is TGTGCCAGTAGTATGGGCGGCGGGAGCTCCTACGAGCAGTACTTC.